This TCR beta chain was sequenced in a study of T cell responses to AZD1222 COVID-19 vaccine. About the study: Second-dose timings of about 4 or about 12 weeks were pooled.

Assay: immunoSEQ multiplex PCR; the TCRdb copy retains only in-frame clones and omits some. The sample lists about 150,000 clones, roughly nine tenths occurring once. Per the germline V gene, CDR1 is SGHRS and CDR2 is YFSETQ. CDR3 length: 15 residues. Trimming removed 2 bases at V and 9 bases at J, with 18 bases between. The rearrangement uses TRBV5-1 and TRBJ1-3; perhaps TRBD1 as D (6 bases). This specimen consisted of peripheral blood, obtained on day 0 of AZD1222 vaccination. The sequence was collected from an adult in good health. Here the CDR3 reads CASSFSRQAGGTIYF. The CDR3 DNA reads as TGCGCCAGCAGCTTCTCACGACAGGCGGGGGGCACCATATATTTT.